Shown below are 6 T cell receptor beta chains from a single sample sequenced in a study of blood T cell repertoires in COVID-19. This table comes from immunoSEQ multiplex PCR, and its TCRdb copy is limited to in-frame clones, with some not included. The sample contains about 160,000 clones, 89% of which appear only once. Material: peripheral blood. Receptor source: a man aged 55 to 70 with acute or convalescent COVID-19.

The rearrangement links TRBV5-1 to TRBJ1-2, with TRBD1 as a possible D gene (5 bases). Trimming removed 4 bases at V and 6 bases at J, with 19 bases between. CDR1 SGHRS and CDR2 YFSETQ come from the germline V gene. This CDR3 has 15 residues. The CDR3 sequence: CASSPSAGQGNGYTF. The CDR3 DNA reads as TGCGCCAGCAGCCCATCGGCGGGGCAGGGAAATGGCTACACCTTC. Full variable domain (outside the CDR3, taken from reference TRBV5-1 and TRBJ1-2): KAGVTQTPRYLIKTRGQQVTLSCSPISGHRSVSWYQQTPGQGLQFLFEYFSETQRNKGNFPGRFSGRQFSNSRSEMNVSTLELGDSALYLCASSPSAGQGNGYTFGSGTRLTVV.

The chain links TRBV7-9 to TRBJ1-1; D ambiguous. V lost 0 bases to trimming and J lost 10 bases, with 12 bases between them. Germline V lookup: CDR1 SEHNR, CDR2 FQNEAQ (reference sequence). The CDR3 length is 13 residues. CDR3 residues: CASSLASGSSAFF. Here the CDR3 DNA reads TGTGCCAGCAGCTTAGCTTCCGGGTCTTCAGCTTTCTTT.

The CDR3 bases are TGTGCCAGCAGCTTCGGGGACACTCGCAGCGGGGAGCTGTTTTTT. Amino acids: CASSFGDTRSGELFF. The gene calls are TRBV11-1 and TRBJ2-2, with D perhaps TRBD1 (6 bases). The CDR3 has 15 residues. The germline V gene encodes CDR1 SGHAT and CDR2 FQDESV (reference sequence). Trimming cost V 3 bases and J 7 bases, with 15 bases left between them.

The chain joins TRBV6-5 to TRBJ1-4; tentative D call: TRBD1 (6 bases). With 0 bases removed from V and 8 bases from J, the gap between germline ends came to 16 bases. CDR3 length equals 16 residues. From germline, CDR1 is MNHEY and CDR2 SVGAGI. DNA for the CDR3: TGTGCCAGCAGTTACTCGATAACGGCAGGGGAAGAAAAACTGTTTTTT. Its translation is CASSYSITAGEEKLFF.

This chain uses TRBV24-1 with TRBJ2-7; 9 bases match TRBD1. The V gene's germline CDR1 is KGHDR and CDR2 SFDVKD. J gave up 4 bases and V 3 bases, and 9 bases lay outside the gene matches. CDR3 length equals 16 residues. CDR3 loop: CATSDGSGTGIYEQYF. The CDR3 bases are TGTGCCACCAGTGATGGGTCCGGGACAGGGATATACGAGCAGTACTTC.

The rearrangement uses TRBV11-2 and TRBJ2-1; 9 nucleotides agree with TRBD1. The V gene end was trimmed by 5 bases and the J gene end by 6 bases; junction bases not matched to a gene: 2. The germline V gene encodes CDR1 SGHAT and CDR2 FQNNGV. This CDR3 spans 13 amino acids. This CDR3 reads CASSPDRGNEQFF. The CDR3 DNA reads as TGTGCCAGCAGCCCGGACAGGGGCAATGAGCAGTTCTTC.